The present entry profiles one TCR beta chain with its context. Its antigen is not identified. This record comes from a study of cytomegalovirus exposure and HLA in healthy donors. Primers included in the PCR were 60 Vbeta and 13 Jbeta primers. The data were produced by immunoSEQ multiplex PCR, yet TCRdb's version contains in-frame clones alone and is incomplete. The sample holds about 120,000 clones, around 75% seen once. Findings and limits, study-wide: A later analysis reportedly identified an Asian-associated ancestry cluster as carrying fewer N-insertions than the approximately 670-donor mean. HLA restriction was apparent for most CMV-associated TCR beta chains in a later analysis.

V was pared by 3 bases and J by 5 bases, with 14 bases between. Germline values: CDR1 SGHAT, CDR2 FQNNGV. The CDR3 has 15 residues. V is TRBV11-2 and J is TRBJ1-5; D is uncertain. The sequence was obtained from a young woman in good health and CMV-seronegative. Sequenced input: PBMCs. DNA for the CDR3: TGTGCCAGCAGCTTGGAAGGACTGGAGGATCAGCCCCAGCATTTT. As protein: CASSLEGLEDQPQHF.